A selection of T cell receptor beta chains follows, all from one sample in a study of response to subunit inactivated influenza vaccine. TCRdb reprocessed the RT-PCR reads via MiXCR and lists one record per CDR3 protein. Among around 530,000 distinct CDR3 sequences listed, more than 15% were seen once. The sequencing here drew on CD4+ T cells sorted from PBMCs, taken around 25 months after vaccination. The receptors come from a man between 50 and 69 years old who received an inactivated influenza vaccine. Each CDR3 is given with its conserved first and last residue. D genes are given only for firm matches. Part of the rows lack a size; the others show once, few, many or a class for expanded clones.

v_call: TRBV28
d_call: .
clone_size: once
j_call: TRBJ2-7
cdr3_nt: TGTGCCAGCACGTCCTTGACTGACACCTACGAGCAGTACTTC
cdr3_aa: CASTSLTDTYEQYF

v_call: TRBV7-9
d_call: TRBD2
clone_size: .
j_call: TRBJ2-5
cdr3_nt: TGTGCCAGCAGCTGGGGGACTAGCGGGGGCATGGAGACCCAGTACTTC
cdr3_aa: CASSWGTSGGMETQYF

v_call: TRBV6-2/TRBV6-3
d_call: .
clone_size: few
j_call: TRBJ2-7
cdr3_nt: TGTGCCAGCAGCGGGATAGCGCCCACCTACGAGCAGTACTTC
cdr3_aa: CASSGIAPTYEQYF

v_call: TRBV24-1
d_call: .
clone_size: .
j_call: TRBJ2-5
cdr3_nt: TGTGCCACCAGTGATTTCAGGCAGACCCAGTACTTC
cdr3_aa: CATSDFRQTQYF

v_call: TRBV3-1
d_call: TRBD2
clone_size: .
j_call: TRBJ2-1
cdr3_nt: TGTGCCAGCAGCTCACCGGACACGGACCCCACGTCTAGCGGGACACACCTCAATGAGCAGTTCTTC
cdr3_aa: CASSSPDTDPTSSGTHLNEQFF

v_call: TRBV14
d_call: .
clone_size: .
j_call: TRBJ2-7
cdr3_nt: TGTGCCAGCAGCCAAGCAGCTTACGAGCAGTACTTC
cdr3_aa: CASSQAAYEQYF

v_call: TRBV12-3/TRBV12-4
d_call: TRBD1
clone_size: .
j_call: TRBJ2-3
cdr3_nt: TGTGCCAGCAGTACCAGGGGGCAAGATACGCAGTATTTT
cdr3_aa: CASSTRGQDTQYF

v_call: TRBV10-2
d_call: .
clone_size: .
j_call: TRBJ2-7
cdr3_nt: TGCGCCAGCAGTGAGTCGGGGGACAAGTACGAGCAGTACTTC
cdr3_aa: CASSESGDKYEQYF

v_call: TRBV20-1
d_call: .
clone_size: few
j_call: TRBJ1-4
cdr3_nt: TGCAGTGCTAGAGCCCTGGGGACGGCCCGTGGGATTCGGGTATTT
cdr3_aa: CSARALGTARGIRVF

v_call: TRBV12-3/TRBV12-4
d_call: .
clone_size: few
j_call: TRBJ2-1
cdr3_nt: TGTGCCAGCAGTCTCGGCCCACTTGGGGACAATGAGCAGTTCTTC
cdr3_aa: CASSLGPLGDNEQFF

v_call: TRBV14
d_call: .
clone_size: .
j_call: TRBJ2-1
cdr3_nt: TGTGCCAGCAGCCGGTCCTGGGGTGAGCAGTTCTTC
cdr3_aa: CASSRSWGEQFF

v_call: TRBV11-2
d_call: .
clone_size: .
j_call: TRBJ1-2
cdr3_nt: TGTGCCAGCAGCTCAAGCCAGCACTATGGCTACACCTTC
cdr3_aa: CASSSSQHYGYTF

v_call: TRBV3-1
d_call: .
clone_size: few
j_call: TRBJ2-7
cdr3_nt: TGTGCCAGCAGCCGTCGCTCCGAGCAGTACTTC
cdr3_aa: CASSRRSEQYF

v_call: TRBV9
d_call: TRBD2
clone_size: few
j_call: TRBJ2-5
cdr3_nt: TGTGCCAGCAGCGTAGGGCGGGGGGACCCGAGGGGAGAGACCCAGTACTTC
cdr3_aa: CASSVGRGDPRGETQYF

v_call: TRBV10-3
d_call: TRBD2
clone_size: few
j_call: TRBJ2-7
cdr3_nt: TGTGCCATCAGCGGACTAGCGGATTCCTACGAGCAGTACTTC
cdr3_aa: CAISGLADSYEQYF

v_call: TRBV6-5
d_call: TRBD2
clone_size: .
j_call: TRBJ2-1
cdr3_nt: TGTGCCAGCAGTTACCCTAGCACTAGCGGGTACAATGAGCAGTTCTTC
cdr3_aa: CASSYPSTSGYNEQFF

v_call: TRBV6-2/TRBV6-3
d_call: TRBD2
clone_size: few
j_call: TRBJ2-3
cdr3_nt: TGTGCCAGCAGCTCCGGACTAGCGGGAGCCCCAGATACGCAGTATTTT
cdr3_aa: CASSSGLAGAPDTQYF

v_call: TRBV5-1
d_call: .
clone_size: few
j_call: TRBJ2-5
cdr3_nt: TGCGCCAGCAGCCCTTCGGACGGACAAGAGACCCAGTACTTC
cdr3_aa: CASSPSDGQETQYF

v_call: TRBV5-1
d_call: .
clone_size: .
j_call: TRBJ2-1
cdr3_nt: TGCGCCAGCAGGTTCGACGAAGCGGAGCAGTTCTTC
cdr3_aa: CASRFDEAEQFF

v_call: TRBV6-6
d_call: TRBD2
clone_size: .
j_call: TRBJ2-7
cdr3_nt: TGTGCCAGCACTACGCGGGGGGACCGCGAGCAGTACTTC
cdr3_aa: CASTTRGDREQYF

v_call: TRBV11-2
d_call: TRBD2
clone_size: .
j_call: TRBJ2-1
cdr3_nt: TGTGCCAGCAGCCTCTTTGGCCTAGCGGACAATGAGCAGTTCTTC
cdr3_aa: CASSLFGLADNEQFF

v_call: TRBV7-2
d_call: .
clone_size: many
j_call: TRBJ1-6
cdr3_nt: TGTGCCAGCAGCTTGAATATGGAAAATTCACCCCTCCACTTT
cdr3_aa: CASSLNMENSPLHF

v_call: TRBV21-1
d_call: .
clone_size: few
j_call: TRBJ2-1
cdr3_nt: TGTGCCAGCAGAGGACGGGACAGGTATTACAATGAGCAGTTCTTC
cdr3_aa: CASRGRDRYYNEQFF

v_call: TRBV7-2
d_call: .
clone_size: few
j_call: TRBJ2-5
cdr3_nt: TGTGCCAGCAGCTTAGGTCTATCAGGGACCCAGTACTTC
cdr3_aa: CASSLGLSGTQYF

v_call: TRBV27
d_call: TRBD1
clone_size: .
j_call: TRBJ2-2
cdr3_nt: TGTGCCAGCAGTCGCCGCCGTAACAGGGGTTCGGGCACCGGGGAGCTGTTTTTT
cdr3_aa: CASSRRRNRGSGTGELFF

v_call: TRBV29-1
d_call: .
clone_size: .
j_call: TRBJ2-1
cdr3_nt: TGCAGCGTAAGTGGGGGGTCCTACAATGAGCAGTTCTTC
cdr3_aa: CSVSGGSYNEQFF

v_call: TRBV5-5
d_call: .
clone_size: .
j_call: TRBJ2-1
cdr3_nt: TGTGCCAGCAGCTGGGCGAGTCAGCAAAGTGAGCAGTTCTTC
cdr3_aa: CASSWASQQSEQFF

v_call: TRBV4-3
d_call: .
clone_size: many
j_call: TRBJ2-7
cdr3_nt: TGCGCCAGCAGCCAAGTACAGGGAGATAACTACGAGCAGTACTTC
cdr3_aa: CASSQVQGDNYEQYF

v_call: TRBV7-9
d_call: .
clone_size: few
j_call: TRBJ1-2
cdr3_nt: TGTGCCAGCAGCACCGGGCCTCGGAGGGATGGCTACACCTTC
cdr3_aa: CASSTGPRRDGYTF

v_call: TRBV20-1
d_call: .
clone_size: few
j_call: TRBJ2-1
cdr3_nt: TGCAGTGCTAGTGGGGGCAGCTACAATGAGCAGTTCTTC
cdr3_aa: CSASGGSYNEQFF

v_call: TRBV7-9
d_call: .
clone_size: .
j_call: TRBJ1-1
cdr3_nt: TGTGCCAGCAGAAGACAGAACCTGAACACTGAAGCTTTCTTT
cdr3_aa: CASRRQNLNTEAFF

v_call: TRBV5-6
d_call: TRBD1
clone_size: .
j_call: TRBJ2-7
cdr3_nt: TGTGCCAGCAGCCCCGGACAGGGGACTTTTATTAACTACGAGCAGTACTTC
cdr3_aa: CASSPGQGTFINYEQYF

v_call: TRBV2
d_call: TRBD1
clone_size: .
j_call: TRBJ2-7
cdr3_nt: TGTGCCAGCATGGGTTCCAGGGGGATGACACACTACGAGCAGTACTTC
cdr3_aa: CASMGSRGMTHYEQYF

v_call: TRBV28
d_call: TRBD1
clone_size: few
j_call: TRBJ2-7
cdr3_nt: TGTGCCAGCAAGGACAGGGGGCGTGAGCAGTACTTC
cdr3_aa: CASKDRGREQYF

v_call: TRBV28
d_call: .
clone_size: .
j_call: TRBJ1-5
cdr3_nt: TGTGCCAGCCGGCGGGGTAGCGGCAATCAGCCCCAGCATTTT
cdr3_aa: CASRRGSGNQPQHF

v_call: TRBV5-5
d_call: .
clone_size: .
j_call: TRBJ1-4
cdr3_nt: TGTGCCAGCAGCTTCCGACAGTATAATGAAAAACTGTTTTTT
cdr3_aa: CASSFRQYNEKLFF

v_call: TRBV6-1
d_call: .
clone_size: .
j_call: TRBJ2-1
cdr3_nt: TGTGCCAGCAGTGCTCTGCAGAATGAGCAGTTCTTC
cdr3_aa: CASSALQNEQFF

v_call: TRBV4-2
d_call: .
clone_size: .
j_call: TRBJ2-5
cdr3_nt: TGTGCCAGCAGCCAAGAAGCTAGCGAGCAAGAGACCCAGTACTTC
cdr3_aa: CASSQEASEQETQYF

v_call: TRBV7-2
d_call: .
clone_size: many
j_call: TRBJ1-2
cdr3_nt: TGTGCCAGCTTGGACGGCTATGGCTACACCTTC
cdr3_aa: CASLDGYGYTF

v_call: TRBV5-1
d_call: TRBD1
clone_size: .
j_call: TRBJ2-7
cdr3_nt: TGCGCCAGCAGCTTGGGGGACAGGGCCGAGCAGTACTTC
cdr3_aa: CASSLGDRAEQYF

v_call: TRBV3-1
d_call: .
clone_size: .
j_call: TRBJ2-1
cdr3_nt: TGTGCCAGCAGGGGGGACGACTCCTACAATGAGCAGTTCTTC
cdr3_aa: CASRGDDSYNEQFF

v_call: TRBV4-1
d_call: .
clone_size: .
j_call: TRBJ2-2
cdr3_nt: TGCGCCAGCAGCCAAGGTATAGCAGGCTTTTTCACCGGGGAGCTGTTTTTT
cdr3_aa: CASSQGIAGFFTGELFF

v_call: TRBV6-1
d_call: TRBD1
clone_size: .
j_call: TRBJ1-5
cdr3_nt: TGTGCCAGCAGGAAACATGGGACAGCTAGCAATCAGCCCCAGCATTTT
cdr3_aa: CASRKHGTASNQPQHF

v_call: TRBV27
d_call: TRBD2
clone_size: .
j_call: TRBJ2-1
cdr3_nt: TGTGCCAGCAGTCAAACCGGGACTAGCGTATCCGTTGAGCAGTTCTTC
cdr3_aa: CASSQTGTSVSVEQFF

v_call: TRBV5-6
d_call: TRBD1
clone_size: few
j_call: TRBJ2-1
cdr3_nt: TGTGCCAGCAGCCCGACTCTGCTCAGGGGGCGCAGGTTCAATGAGCAGTTCTTC
cdr3_aa: CASSPTLLRGRRFNEQFF

v_call: TRBV10-1
d_call: .
clone_size: few
j_call: TRBJ2-1
cdr3_nt: TGCGCCAGCAGAAAGGAGGGGGGAACCTACAATGAGCAGTTCTTC
cdr3_aa: CASRKEGGTYNEQFF

v_call: TRBV29-1
d_call: .
clone_size: many
j_call: TRBJ1-1
cdr3_nt: TGCAGCGTCGACAGCCCACGGAACACTGAAGCTTTCTTT
cdr3_aa: CSVDSPRNTEAFF

v_call: TRBV6-2/TRBV6-3
d_call: .
clone_size: few
j_call: TRBJ2-5
cdr3_nt: TGTGCCAGCAGTCGGACAGCCGGCCGATTGGCCCAGTACTTC
cdr3_aa: CASSRTAGRLAQYF

v_call: TRBV3-1
d_call: .
clone_size: .
j_call: TRBJ2-7
cdr3_nt: TGTGCCTGCAGCCAAGTTCGATCCCTTGGCAGGACCCCCTACGAGCAGTACTTC
cdr3_aa: CACSQVRSLGRTPYEQYF

v_call: TRBV5-5
d_call: .
clone_size: few
j_call: TRBJ2-1
cdr3_nt: TGTGCCAGCAGCTTCACTATCATCGGCTCCTACAATGAGCAGTTCTTC
cdr3_aa: CASSFTIIGSYNEQFF

v_call: TRBV20-1
d_call: TRBD2
clone_size: .
j_call: TRBJ2-5
cdr3_nt: TGCAGTGCTAGCCCGACTAGCGGGAACCAAGAGACCCAGTACTTC
cdr3_aa: CSASPTSGNQETQYF

v_call: TRBV20-1
d_call: .
clone_size: .
j_call: TRBJ1-1
cdr3_nt: TGCAGTGCTAGAGATCCCAGGGCGAACACTGAAGCTTTCTTT
cdr3_aa: CSARDPRANTEAFF